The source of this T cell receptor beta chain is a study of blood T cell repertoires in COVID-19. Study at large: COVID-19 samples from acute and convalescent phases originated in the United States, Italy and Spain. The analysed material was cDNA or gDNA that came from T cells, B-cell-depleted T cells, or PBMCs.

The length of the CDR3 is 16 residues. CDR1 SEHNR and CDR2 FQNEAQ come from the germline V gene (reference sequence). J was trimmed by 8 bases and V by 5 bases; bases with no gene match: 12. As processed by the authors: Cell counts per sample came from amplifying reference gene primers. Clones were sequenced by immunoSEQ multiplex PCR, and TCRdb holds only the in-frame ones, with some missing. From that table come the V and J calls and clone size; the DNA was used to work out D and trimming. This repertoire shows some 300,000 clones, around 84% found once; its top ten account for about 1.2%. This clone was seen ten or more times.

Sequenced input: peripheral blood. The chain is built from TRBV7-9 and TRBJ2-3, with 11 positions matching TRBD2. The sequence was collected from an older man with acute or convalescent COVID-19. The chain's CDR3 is CASSPRTSGGRGTQYF. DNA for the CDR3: TGTGCCAGCAGCCCCCGTACTAGCGGGGGTCGGGGTACGCAGTATTTT. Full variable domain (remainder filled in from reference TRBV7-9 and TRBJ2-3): DTGVSQNPRHKITKRGQNVTFRCDPISEHNRLYWYRQTLGQGPEFLTYFQNEAQLEKSRLLSDRFSAERPKGSFSTLEIQRTEQGDSAMYLCASSPRTSGGRGTQYFGPGTRLTVL.